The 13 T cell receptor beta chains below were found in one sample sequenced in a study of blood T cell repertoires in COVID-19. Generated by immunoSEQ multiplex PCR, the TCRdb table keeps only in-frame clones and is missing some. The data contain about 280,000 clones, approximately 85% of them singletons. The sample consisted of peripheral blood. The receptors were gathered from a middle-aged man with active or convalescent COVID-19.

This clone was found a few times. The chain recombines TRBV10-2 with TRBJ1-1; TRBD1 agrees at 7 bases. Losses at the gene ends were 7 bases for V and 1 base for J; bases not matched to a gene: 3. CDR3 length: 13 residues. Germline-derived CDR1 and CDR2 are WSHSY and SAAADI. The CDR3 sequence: CASKDRRNTEAFF. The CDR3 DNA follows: TGCGCCAGCAAGGACAGGAGGAACACTGAAGCTTTCTTT.

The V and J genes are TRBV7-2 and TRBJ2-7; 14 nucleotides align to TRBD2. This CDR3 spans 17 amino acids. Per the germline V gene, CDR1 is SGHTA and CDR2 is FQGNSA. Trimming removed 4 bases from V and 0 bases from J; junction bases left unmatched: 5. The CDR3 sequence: CASSYRLAGGNSYEQYF. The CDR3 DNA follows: TGTGCCAGCAGCTACCGACTAGCGGGAGGGAACTCCTACGAGCAGTACTTC. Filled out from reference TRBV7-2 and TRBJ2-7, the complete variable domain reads GAGVSQSPSNKVTEKGKDVELRCDPISGHTALYWYRQSLGQGLEFLIYFQGNSAPDKSGLPSDRFSAERTGGSVSTLTIQRTQQEDSAVYLCASSYRLAGGNSYEQYFGPGTRLTVT.

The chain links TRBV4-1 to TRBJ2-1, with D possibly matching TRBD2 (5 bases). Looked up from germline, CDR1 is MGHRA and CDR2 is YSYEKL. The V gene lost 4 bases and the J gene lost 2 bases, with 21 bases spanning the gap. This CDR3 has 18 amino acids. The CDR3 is CASSPWTPVIPTYNEQFF. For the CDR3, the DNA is TGCGCCAGCAGCCCCTGGACTCCTGTAATACCTACCTACAATGAGCAGTTCTTC.

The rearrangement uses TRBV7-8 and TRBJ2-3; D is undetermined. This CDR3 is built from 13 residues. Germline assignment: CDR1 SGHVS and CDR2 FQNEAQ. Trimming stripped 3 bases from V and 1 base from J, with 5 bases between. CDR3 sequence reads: CASSFGGTDTQYF. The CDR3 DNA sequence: TGTGCCAGCAGCTTTGGAGGCACAGATACGCAGTATTTT.

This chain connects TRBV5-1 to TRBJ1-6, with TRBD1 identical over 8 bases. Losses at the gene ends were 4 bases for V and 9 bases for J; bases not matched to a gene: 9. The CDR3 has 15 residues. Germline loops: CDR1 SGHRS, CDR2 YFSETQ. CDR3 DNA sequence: TGCGCCAGCAGCACCGAACAGGGGGGCGGTTCACCCCTCCACTTT. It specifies CASSTEQGGGSPLHF.

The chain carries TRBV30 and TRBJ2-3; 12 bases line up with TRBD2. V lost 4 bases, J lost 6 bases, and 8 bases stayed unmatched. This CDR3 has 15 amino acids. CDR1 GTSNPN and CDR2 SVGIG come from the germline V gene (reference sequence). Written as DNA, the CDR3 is TGTGCCTGGATGGAACTAGCGGGAGGTTTTGATACGCAGTATTTT. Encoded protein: CAWMELAGGFDTQYF. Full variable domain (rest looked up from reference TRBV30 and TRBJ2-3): SQTIHQWPATLVQPVGSPLSLECTVEGTSNPNLYWYRQAAGRGLQLLFYSVGIGQISSEVPQNLSASRPQDRQFILSSKKLLLSDSGFYLCAWMELAGGFDTQYFGPGTRLTVL.

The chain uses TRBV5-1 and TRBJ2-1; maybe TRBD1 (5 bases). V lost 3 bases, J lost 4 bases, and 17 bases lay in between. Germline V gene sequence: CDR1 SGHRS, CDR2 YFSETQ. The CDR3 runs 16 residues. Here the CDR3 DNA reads TGCGCCAGCAGCTGGCCCCCTCGACAGCCGTACAATGAGCAGTTCTTC. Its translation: CASSWPPRQPYNEQFF.

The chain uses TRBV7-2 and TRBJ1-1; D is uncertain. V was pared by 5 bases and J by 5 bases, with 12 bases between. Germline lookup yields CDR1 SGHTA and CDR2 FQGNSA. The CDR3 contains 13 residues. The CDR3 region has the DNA TGTGCCAGCAGCCCCGGACTGGGGACTGAAGCTTTCTTT. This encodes CASSPGLGTEAFF.

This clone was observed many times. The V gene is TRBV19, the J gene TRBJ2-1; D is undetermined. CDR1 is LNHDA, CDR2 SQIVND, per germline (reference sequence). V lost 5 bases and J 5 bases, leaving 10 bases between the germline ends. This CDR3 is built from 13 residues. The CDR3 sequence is CASSFNIDNEQFF. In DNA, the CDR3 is TGTGCCAGTAGTTTTAACATCGACAATGAGCAGTTCTTC.

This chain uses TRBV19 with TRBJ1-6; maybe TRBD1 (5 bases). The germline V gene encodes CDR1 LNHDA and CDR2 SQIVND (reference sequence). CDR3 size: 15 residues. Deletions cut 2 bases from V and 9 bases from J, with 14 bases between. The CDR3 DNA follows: TGTGCCAGTAGTATAAGTAGCAGGGTCGGTTCACCCCTCCACTTT. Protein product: CASSISSRVGSPLHF.

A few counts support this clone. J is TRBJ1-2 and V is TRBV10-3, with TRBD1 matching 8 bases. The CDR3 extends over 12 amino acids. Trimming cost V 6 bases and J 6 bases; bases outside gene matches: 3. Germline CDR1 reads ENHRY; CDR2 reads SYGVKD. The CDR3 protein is CAISWTGNGYTF. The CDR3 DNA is TGTGCCATCAGCTGGACAGGGAATGGCTACACCTTC.

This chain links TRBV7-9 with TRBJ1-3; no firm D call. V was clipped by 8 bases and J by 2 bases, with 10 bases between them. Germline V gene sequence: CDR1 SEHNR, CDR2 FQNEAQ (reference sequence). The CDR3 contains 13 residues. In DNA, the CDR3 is TGTGCCAGCCGGGGAGTGGCTGGAAACACCATATATTTT. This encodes CASRGVAGNTIYF. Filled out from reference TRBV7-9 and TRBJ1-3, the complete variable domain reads DTGVSQNPRHKITKRGQNVTFRCDPISEHNRLYWYRQTLGQGPEFLTYFQNEAQLEKSRLLSDRFSAERPKGSFSTLEIQRTEQGDSAMYLCASRGVAGNTIYFGEGSWLTVV.

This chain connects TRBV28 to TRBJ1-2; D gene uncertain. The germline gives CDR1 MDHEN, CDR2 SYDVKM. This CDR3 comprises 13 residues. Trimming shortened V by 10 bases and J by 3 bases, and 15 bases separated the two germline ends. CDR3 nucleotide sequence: TGTGCCACCCAGGTGGCGGGCGACTATGGCTACACCTTC. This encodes CATQVAGDYGYTF.